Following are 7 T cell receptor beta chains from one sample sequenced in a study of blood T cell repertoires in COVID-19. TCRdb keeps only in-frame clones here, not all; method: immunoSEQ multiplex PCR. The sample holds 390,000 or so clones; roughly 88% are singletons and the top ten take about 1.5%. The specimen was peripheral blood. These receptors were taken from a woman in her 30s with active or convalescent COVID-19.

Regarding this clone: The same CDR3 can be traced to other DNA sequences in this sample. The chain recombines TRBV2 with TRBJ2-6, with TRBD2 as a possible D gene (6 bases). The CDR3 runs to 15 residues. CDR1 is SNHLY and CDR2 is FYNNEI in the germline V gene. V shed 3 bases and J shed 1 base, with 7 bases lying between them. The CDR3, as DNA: TGTGCCAGCAGTGAGGAGGGATCTGGGGCCAACGTCCTGACTTTC. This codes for CASSEEGSGANVLTF.

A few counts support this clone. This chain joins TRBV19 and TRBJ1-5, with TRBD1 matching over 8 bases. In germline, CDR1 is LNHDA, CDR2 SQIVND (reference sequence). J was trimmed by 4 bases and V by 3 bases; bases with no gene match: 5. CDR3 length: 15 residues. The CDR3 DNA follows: TGTGCCAGTAGTATTCAGGGGGCCGTAAATCAGCCCCAGCATTTT. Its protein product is CASSIQGAVNQPQHF.

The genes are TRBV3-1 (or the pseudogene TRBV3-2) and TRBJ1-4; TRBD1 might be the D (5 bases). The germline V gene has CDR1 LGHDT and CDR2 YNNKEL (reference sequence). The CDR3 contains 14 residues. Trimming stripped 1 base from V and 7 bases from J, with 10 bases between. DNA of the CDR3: TGTGCCAGCAGCCAAGTAAGGGGTAGTGAAAAACTGTTTTTT. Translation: CASSQVRGSEKLFF.

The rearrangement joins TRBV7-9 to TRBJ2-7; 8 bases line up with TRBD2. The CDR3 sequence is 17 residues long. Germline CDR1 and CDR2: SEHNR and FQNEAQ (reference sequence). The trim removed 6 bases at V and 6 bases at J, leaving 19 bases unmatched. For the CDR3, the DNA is TGTGCCAGCAGTCTCACCCCCCCCGGGACTAGTAGCGTCGAGCAGTACTTC. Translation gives CASSLTPPGTSSVEQYF.

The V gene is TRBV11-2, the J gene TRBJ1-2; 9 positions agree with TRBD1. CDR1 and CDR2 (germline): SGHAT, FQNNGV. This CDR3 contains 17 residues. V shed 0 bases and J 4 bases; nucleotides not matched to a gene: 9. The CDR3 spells CASSLDQWGQGPYGYTF. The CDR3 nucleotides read TGTGCCAGCAGCTTAGATCAGTGGGGACAGGGACCCTATGGCTACACCTTC.

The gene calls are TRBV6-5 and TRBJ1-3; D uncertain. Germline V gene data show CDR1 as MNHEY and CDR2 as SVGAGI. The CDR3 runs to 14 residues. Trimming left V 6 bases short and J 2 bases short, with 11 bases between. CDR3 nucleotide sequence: TGTGCCAGCAGCCCCGCCGGGGCTGGAAACACCATATATTTT. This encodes CASSPAGAGNTIYF.

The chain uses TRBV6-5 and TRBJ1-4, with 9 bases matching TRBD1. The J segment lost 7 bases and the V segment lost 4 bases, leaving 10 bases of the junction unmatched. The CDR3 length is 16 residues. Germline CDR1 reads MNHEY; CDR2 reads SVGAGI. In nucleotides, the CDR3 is TGTGCCAGCAGTTTACTTCCGGGACAGGGAGTTGAAAAACTGTTTTTT. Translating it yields CASSLLPGQGVEKLFF.